Shown below are 30 T cell receptor beta chains from a single sample sequenced in a study of T cell repertoires in cytomegalovirus infection. These receptors have no known antigen. TCRdb processed the reads anew with MiXCR; each CDR3 protein has one entry. Of about 120,000 distinct CDR3 sequences listed, over 25% were seen once; the top ten hold around two fifths. The sequencing used CD8+ T cells from cultured PBMCs, collected from culture after CMV antigen stimulation. These receptors were obtained from a human donor in good health (CMV status not recorded). Some clones in this sample may be carry-over from other donors' samples.

This clonotype has at least ten counts. This rearrangement joins TRBV7-2 to TRBJ2-7; 7 bases are a match to TRBD1. The junction had 7 bases not matched to a gene; V was cut back by 2 bases and J by 6 bases. CDR1 is SGHTA, CDR2 FQGNSA, per germline. CDR3 length: 14 residues. CDR3 nucleotide sequence: TGTGCCAGCAGCTTATACAAGACAGGGAGCGAGCAGTACTTC. The encoded protein is CASSLYKTGSEQYF. Full variable domain (outside the CDR3, taken from reference TRBV7-2 and TRBJ2-7): GAGVSQSPSNKVTEKGKDVELRCDPISGHTALYWYRQSLGQGLEFLIYFQGNSAPDKSGLPSDRFSAERTGGSVSTLTIQRTQQEDSAVYLCASSLYKTGSEQYFGPGTRLTVT.

This clonotype has at least ten counts. This chain connects TRBV7-6 to TRBJ2-7; D is undetermined. The CDR3 length is 13 residues. Germline V gives CDR1 SGHVS, CDR2 FNYEAQ. V was shortened by 5 bases and J by 3 bases, with 11 bases between the two germline ends. CDR3 amino acids: CASSQGEDYEQYF. CDR3 nucleotide sequence: TGTGCCAGCAGCCAAGGAGAGGACTACGAGCAGTACTTC.

The chain carries TRBV2 and TRBJ2-5; D is perhaps TRBD1 or TRBD2 (5 bases each). From germline, CDR1 is SNHLY and CDR2 FYNNEI. The V gene lost 3 bases and the J gene lost 1 base, with 12 bases spanning the gap. There are 15 residues in the CDR3. CDR3 residues: CASSEVRGTQETQYF. The CDR3 coding sequence is TGTGCCAGCAGTGAGGTCAGAGGGACCCAAGAGACCCAGTACTTC.

The chain combines TRBV6-8 with TRBJ1-5; D is uncertain. V lost 7 bases and J lost 5, with 9 bases in between. This CDR3 spans 12 amino acids. Looked up from germline, CDR1 is MNHGY and CDR2 is SAAAGT. Here the CDR3 reads CASIPLDQPQHF. The CDR3 coding sequence is TGTGCCAGCATCCCCCTCGATCAGCCCCAGCATTTT.

This clonotype occurred many times. The chain links TRBV7-2 to TRBJ2-3, with 7 nucleotides matching TRBD2. Losses at the gene ends were 3 bases for V and 2 bases for J; bases not matched to a gene: 8. Germline CDR1 reads SGHTA; CDR2 reads FQGNSA. The CDR3 consists of 16 residues. As DNA, the CDR3 is TGTGCCAGCAGCTTTATAGCGGGCGAAAACACAGATACGCAGTATTTT. Its protein is CASSFIAGENTDTQYF.

This clonotype has a handful of counts. This chain links TRBV12-3 or TRBV12-4 with TRBJ2-7, with 7 bases fitting TRBD1. Trimming cost V 6 bases and J 2 bases; bases outside gene matches: 7. The CDR3 extends over 14 amino acids. In DNA, the CDR3 is TGTGCCAGCAGACCGGACGGGACAGCCTACGAGCAGTACTTC. This translates into CASRPDGTAYEQYF.

This clonotype was observed at least ten times. V gene TRBV7-8 combines with J gene TRBJ1-1, with a weak D call TRBD1 (5 bases). V was shortened by 4 bases and J by 5 bases, with 14 bases between the two germline ends. CDR1 and CDR2 from the germline V gene are SGHVS and FQNEAQ. The CDR3 length is 14 residues. CDR3 in amino acids: CASSSDAGGTEAFF. The CDR3 region has the DNA TGTGCCAGCAGCTCCGATGCGGGGGGGACTGAAGCTTTCTTT.

The chain carries TRBV7-9 and TRBJ2-7; TRBD1 matches at 9 bases. Germline CDR1 is SEHNR and CDR2 is FQNEAQ (reference sequence). After removal of 5 bases from V and 3 bases from J, the junction contained 8 bases not matched to a gene. The CDR3 runs to 15 residues. CDR3 DNA: TGTGCCAGCAGCCTTACAGGGGGCAAAGGCTACGAGCAGTACTTC. It encodes CASSLTGGKGYEQYF.

The chain couples TRBV6-2 or TRBV6-3 to TRBJ1-5; tentatively, D is TRBD1 (5 bases). Germline V CDR1 and CDR2: MNHEY, SVGEGT. The CDR3 length is 16 residues. With 5 bases removed from V and 0 bases from J, the gap between germline ends came to 14 bases. The CDR3 DNA sequence: TGTGCCAGCAGTGACCCTGGGACGGATAGCAATCAGCCCCAGCATTTT. Translated: CASSDPGTDSNQPQHF.

This rearrangement joins TRBV5-1 to TRBJ1-1; maybe TRBD1 (5 bases). CDR3 size: 14 residues. Trimming pared 4 bases from V and 1 base from J, leaving 11 bases between. Germline lookup yields CDR1 SGHRS and CDR2 YFSETQ. CDR3 DNA sequence: TGCGCCAGCAGCACTAAGACAGCGAACACTGAAGCTTTCTTT. It translates to CASSTKTANTEAFF.

This clonotype has more than one count but fewer than ten. V gene TRBV12-3 or TRBV12-4 combines with J gene TRBJ1-5; 8 nucleotides align to TRBD1. The CDR3 totals 13 residues. Trimming at V came to 6 bases and at J to 5 bases, leaving 3 bases not matched to a gene. Written as DNA, the CDR3 is TGTGCCAGCAGGACAGGGGAGGATCAGCCCCAGCATTTT. The encoded protein is CASRTGEDQPQHF.

This clonotype was detected ten times or more. The V call is TRBV19, the J call TRBJ2-7; D is ambiguous. V dropped 4 bases and J dropped 2 bases, with 9 bases sitting between them. The CDR3 is 13 residues long. Per germline, CDR1 LNHDA and CDR2 SQIVND (reference sequence). The CDR3 region is CASSTQGPYEQYF. The CDR3 DNA follows: TGTGCCAGTAGTACCCAAGGCCCCTACGAGCAGTACTTC.

The table lists this clonotype with many counts. The CDR3 sequence: CASSLDRTPGDEQFF. As DNA, the CDR3 is TGTGCCAGCAGTCTGGACAGAACGCCGGGGGATGAGCAGTTCTTC. The V gene is TRBV6-1, the J gene TRBJ2-1, with D possibly being TRBD1 or TRBD2 (6 bases each). Germline lookup yields CDR1 MNHNS and CDR2 SASEGT. The CDR3 is made up of 15 amino acids. The V and J ends lost 5 bases and 8 bases respectively, with 19 bases between them.

This clonotype appeared many times. The V call is TRBV19, the J call TRBJ2-7; D ambiguous. The CDR3 is made up of 13 amino acids. CDR1 LNHDA and CDR2 SQIVND come from the germline V gene (reference sequence). Trimming shortened V by 3 bases and J by 2 bases, and 8 bases separated the two germline ends. CDR3 protein: CASSISDAYEQYF. CDR3 DNA: TGTGCCAGTAGTATCTCGGACGCCTACGAGCAGTACTTC.

The table lists this clonotype with many counts. The rearrangement links TRBV7-2 to TRBJ1-1, with D tentatively TRBD1 (6 bases). The germline V gene encodes CDR1 SGHTA and CDR2 FQGNSA. The CDR3 is made up of 13 amino acids. V was clipped by 3 bases and J by 1 base, with 6 bases between them. CDR3 region: CASSLGANTEAFF. The CDR3 DNA reads as TGTGCCAGCAGCTTGGGGGCGAACACTGAAGCTTTCTTT.

Many counts were recorded for this clonotype. The chain joins TRBV6-5 to TRBJ1-2; TRBD1 is a possible D gene (6 bases). In germline, CDR1 is MNHEY, CDR2 SVGAGI. This CDR3 has 13 residues. Trimming pared 4 bases from V and 8 bases from J, leaving 14 bases between. CDR3 region: CASSSPGDRGYTF. CDR3 DNA: TGTGCCAGCAGTTCCCCAGGGGATCGGGGCTACACCTTC.

The chain is built from TRBV6-1 and TRBJ2-5; D is perhaps TRBD2 (6 bases). V was trimmed by 8 bases and J by 5 bases, leaving 24 bases between them. The CDR3 length is 16 residues. Germline V gene data show CDR1 as MNHNS and CDR2 as SASEGT. CDR3: CASFSQAGSLGETQYF. In DNA, the CDR3 is TGTGCCAGCTTCTCTCAGGCGGGGTCTTTAGGGGAGACCCAGTACTTC.

J is TRBJ2-1 and V is TRBV20-1; 7 bases line up with TRBD2. Germline-derived CDR1 and CDR2 are DFQATT and SNEGSKA (reference sequence). The CDR3 runs to 16 residues. The J segment lost 4 bases and the V segment lost 0 bases, leaving 9 bases of the junction unmatched. The CDR3 region is CSARDGASGEYNEQFF. The CDR3 nucleotides read TGCAGTGCTAGAGATGGGGCTAGCGGAGAATACAATGAGCAGTTCTTC.

V is TRBV5-6 and J is TRBJ2-1; 9 bases are a match to TRBD1. Germline trimming cut 2 bases from V and 2 bases from J; bases unmatched to any gene: 2. Germline-derived CDR1 and CDR2 are SGHDT and YYEEEE. The CDR3 has 15 residues. The CDR3 loop is CASSFGQGPYNEQFF. CDR3 DNA: TGTGCCAGCAGCTTCGGACAGGGGCCCTACAATGAGCAGTTCTTC. Based on the CDR3 plus reference TRBV5-6 and TRBJ2-1, the full variable domain is DAGVTQSPTHLIKTRGQQVTLRCSPKSGHDTVSWYQQALGQGPQFIFQYYEEEERQRGNFPDRFSGHQFPNYSSELNVNALLLGDSALYLCASSFGQGPYNEQFFGPGTRLTVL.

The chain links TRBV11-2 to TRBJ1-1; the D gene is possibly TRBD1 (6 bases). Trimming stripped 5 bases from V and 1 base from J, with 17 bases between. The CDR3 runs to 16 residues. The germline V gene has CDR1 SGHAT and CDR2 FQNNGV. The CDR3 nucleotides are TGTGCCAGCAGCCTAACCTTGGAGGGACAGAACACTGAAGCTTTCTTT. It translates to CASSLTLEGQNTEAFF.

This clonotype appeared a few times. V usage is TRBV12-3 or TRBV12-4 and J usage is TRBJ2-7; a possible D gene is TRBD1 (6 bases). The CDR3 is made up of 15 amino acids. Between the trimmed V and J ends, which lost 6 bases and 0 bases, there was a span of 15 bases. Written as DNA, the CDR3 is TGTGCCAGCAGCGAAGTACAGGGCAGCTCCTACGAGCAGTACTTC. It translates to CASSEVQGSSYEQYF.

This clonotype appeared a single time. This chain connects TRBV5-1 to TRBJ1-5; 10 bases agree with TRBD1. V dropped 4 bases and J dropped 2; count of bases not matched to a gene: 3. From germline, CDR1 is SGHRS and CDR2 YFSETQ. The CDR3 loop spans 15 amino acids. The CDR3 DNA reads as TGCGCCAGCAGCGTGACAGGGGGCGGCAATCAGCCCCAGCATTTT. Translation gives CASSVTGGGNQPQHF.

Only a few counts were recorded for this clonotype. The V and J genes are TRBV7-2 and TRBJ1-4, with 8 bases fitting TRBD1. Germline CDR1 and CDR2: SGHTA and FQGNSA. Trimming removed 2 bases from V and 5 bases from J; junction bases left unmatched: 4. The CDR3 totals 15 residues. The CDR3 loop reads CASSLNRGGNEKLFF. The CDR3 region has the DNA TGTGCCAGCAGCTTAAACAGGGGGGGAAATGAAAAACTGTTTTTT.

V usage is TRBV29-1 and J usage is TRBJ1-4, with 7 nucleotides matching TRBD1. V trimming: 3 bases; J trimming: 0 bases; junction bases outside the gene matches: 7. Germline assignment: CDR1 SQVTM and CDR2 ANQGSEA. CDR3 length equals 16 residues. The CDR3 DNA sequence: TGCAGCGTTGAGTCCGGGACAGAATCAACTAATGAAAAACTGTTTTTT. This encodes CSVESGTESTNEKLFF.

This chain connects TRBV24-1 to TRBJ2-5; D is unresolved. Germline CDR1 is KGHDR and CDR2 is SFDVKD. The CDR3 is made up of 12 amino acids. Trimming pared 3 bases from V and 5 bases from J, leaving 6 bases between. The CDR3 region has the DNA TGTGCCACCAGTGATAAAGAGGAGACCCAGTACTTC. Amino acid sequence: CATSDKEETQYF.

This clonotype was counted ten times or more. The chain carries TRBV11-1 and TRBJ2-5; D gene unclear. Germline CDR1 is SGHAT and CDR2 is FQDESV (reference sequence). V dropped 1 base and J dropped 5 bases, with 11 bases sitting between them. The CDR3 has 14 residues. CDR3 protein: CASSLEFRSETQYF. As DNA, the CDR3 is TGTGCCAGCAGCTTAGAGTTCAGGTCGGAGACCCAGTACTTC.

This clonotype was recorded many times. The V gene is TRBV7-2, the J gene TRBJ2-3; 11 positions agree with TRBD2. The CDR3 consists of 15 residues. The V gene end was trimmed by 6 bases and the J gene end by 6 bases; junction bases not matched to a gene: 8. Germline V gives CDR1 SGHTA, CDR2 FQGNSA. This chain's CDR3 is CASSETSGVVDTQYF. DNA for the CDR3: TGTGCCAGCAGTGAGACTAGCGGGGTAGTGGATACGCAGTATTTT.

This clonotype showed up just a few times. This rearrangement joins TRBV7-6 to TRBJ2-6, with TRBD1 as a possible D gene (6 bases). Germline V lookup: CDR1 SGHVS, CDR2 FNYEAQ. V lost 4 bases, J lost 2 bases, and 12 bases lay in between. The CDR3 runs to 16 residues. The CDR3 DNA reads TGTGCCAGCAGCTCGGGATCAGGGGCTGGGGCCAACGTCCTGACTTTC. It specifies CASSSGSGAGANVLTF.

V and J are TRBV20-1 and TRBJ2-5; 8 bases agree with TRBD2. This CDR3 contains 14 residues. CDR1 is DFQATT, CDR2 SNEGSKA, per germline (reference sequence). V lost 3 bases and J lost 5; bases outside the gene matches: 8. CDR3 nucleotide sequence: TGCAGTGCTAGGCAAATGGGACTAGGCGAGACCCAGTACTTC. Translation: CSARQMGLGETQYF.

At least ten counts were recorded for this clonotype. The genes are TRBV6-2 or TRBV6-3 and TRBJ2-3; D call uncertain. Germline values: CDR1 MNHEY, CDR2 SVGEGT. The CDR3 has 12 amino acids. Between the trimmed V and J ends, which lost 0 bases and 6 bases, there was a span of 4 bases. The CDR3 reads CASSYSKDTQYF. DNA of the CDR3: TGTGCCAGCAGTTACTCGAAGGATACGCAGTATTTT.